Below, 13 T cell receptor beta chains from the same sample are listed, as sequenced in a study of T cells after yellow fever vaccination. TCRdb re-analysed the 5' RACE reads in MiXCR, keeping a single row per CDR3 protein. Of 500,000 to 650,000 distinct CDR3 sequences in the sample, roughly 13% were seen once. Sequencing used PBMCs, obtained on the day of the yellow fever booster vaccination. The receptors stem from a young man who received the YFV17D yellow fever vaccine.

This clonotype was found a few times. The genes are TRBV20-1 and TRBJ2-1; 14 bases align to TRBD2. CDR1 and CDR2 from the germline V gene are DFQATT and SNEGSKA (reference sequence). The CDR3 has 16 amino acids. Germline trimming cut 4 bases from V and 3 bases from J; bases unmatched to any gene: 5. The CDR3 is CSAKTSGRGGYNEQFF. CDR3 nucleotide sequence: TGCAGTGCTAAGACTAGCGGGAGGGGTGGCTACAATGAGCAGTTCTTC.

The CDR3 DNA follows: TGTGCCACCAATACCGGGACAATCTACAATGAGCAGTTCTTC. This codes for CATNTGTIYNEQFF. V usage is TRBV6-2 or TRBV6-3 and J usage is TRBJ2-1, with D perhaps matching TRBD1 (6 bases). The ends were cut back, 10 bases at V and 3 bases at J, with 16 bases in the middle. This CDR3 has 14 amino acids. Per the germline V gene, CDR1 is MNHEY and CDR2 is SVGEGT.

This clonotype was observed a handful of times. The V call is TRBV4-3, the J call TRBJ2-6; possibly TRBD1 or TRBD2 for D (5 bases each). V was shortened by 3 bases and J by 1 base, with 10 bases between the two germline ends. The CDR3 is 16 amino acids. Germline assignment: CDR1 LGHNA and CDR2 YSLEER. The chain's CDR3 is CASSHQRGSGANVLTF. The CDR3 nucleotides are TGCGCCAGCAGCCATCAGAGGGGTTCTGGGGCCAACGTCCTGACTTTC.

In this sample, this clonotype turned up a few times. The chain is built from TRBV29-1 and TRBJ1-2; D not resolved. V shed 4 bases and J shed 7 bases, with 10 bases lying between them. CDR1 is SQVTM, CDR2 ANQGSEA, per germline. The CDR3 totals 11 residues. The CDR3 spells CSVVLGRGYTF. The CDR3 DNA sequence: TGCAGCGTTGTTCTGGGTCGTGGCTACACCTTC.

This rearrangement joins TRBV20-1 to TRBJ2-3; D is possibly TRBD2 (5 bases). This CDR3 is 15 amino acids long. Trimming removed 0 bases at V and 0 bases at J, with 10 bases between. Looked up from germline, CDR1 is DFQATT and CDR2 is SNEGSKA (reference sequence). Here the CDR3 DNA reads TGCAGTGCTAGAGAACCGGGAATTAGCACAGATACGCAGTATTTT. Its translation: CSAREPGISTDTQYF.

This clonotype was detected a few times. CDR3 region: CASSQEVGRVSELFF. Here the CDR3 DNA reads TGTGCCAGCAGCCAAGAAGTTGGCCGCGTGAGTGAGCTGTTTTTT. The genes are TRBV14 and TRBJ2-2; D call uncertain. Germline V lookup: CDR1 SGHDN, CDR2 FVKESK. The CDR3 has 15 amino acids. Trimming left V 0 bases short and J 11 bases short, with 16 bases between.

The chain employs TRBV20-1 and TRBJ1-1, with no clear D. CDR1 is DFQATT, CDR2 SNEGSKA, per germline (reference sequence). V was cut by 2 bases and J by 5 bases, with 15 bases left in between. There are 14 residues in the CDR3. The CDR3 loop reads CSARMQRWETEAFF. The CDR3 DNA reads as TGCAGTGCTAGAATGCAGCGCTGGGAGACTGAAGCTTTCTTT.

This clonotype was counted between two and nine times. The V gene is TRBV7-2, the J gene TRBJ2-1; the match to TRBD2 covers 7 bases. J lost 0 bases, V lost 0 bases, and 5 bases had no gene match. Germline assignment: CDR1 SGHTA and CDR2 FQGNSA. The CDR3 has 17 residues. The DNA for the CDR3 is TGTGCCAGCAGCTTAGCGACTAGCTTTATCTCCTACAATGAGCAGTTCTTC. This gives the protein CASSLATSFISYNEQFF.

This chain links TRBV10-2 with TRBJ2-2, with 10 bases identical to TRBD2. CDR1 and CDR2 from the germline V gene are WSHSY and SAAADI. V was clipped by 10 bases and J by 1 base; unmatched bases: 15. The CDR3 has 18 amino acids. As DNA, the CDR3 is TGCGCCATCTTTATGAGCGGGAGGGCCCTCGGGAACACCGGGGAGCTGTTTTTT. Its translation: CAIFMSGRALGNTGELFF.

This clonotype was recorded at least ten times. The gene calls are TRBV7-2 and TRBJ2-1; D uncertain. CDR1 and CDR2 from the germline V gene are SGHTA and FQGNSA. The CDR3 has 13 residues. V gave up 5 bases and J gave up 5 bases, with 10 bases separating them. CDR3 sequence (DNA): TGTGCCAGCAGCCTACGGACCAACAATGAGCAGTTCTTC. Translation gives CASSLRTNNEQFF.

The chain links TRBV7-2 to TRBJ1-1; D gene unclear. V shed 7 bases and J shed 0 bases, with 9 bases lying between them. Per germline, CDR1 SGHTA and CDR2 FQGNSA. CDR3 length: 13 amino acids. CDR3 sequence reads: CASTSRVNTEAFF. The CDR3 nucleotides are TGTGCCAGCACCTCACGGGTGAACACTGAAGCTTTCTTT.

The chain employs TRBV5-1 and TRBJ1-1; D call uncertain. The germline gives CDR1 SGHRS, CDR2 YFSETQ. Trimming shortened V by 2 bases and J by 1 base, and 9 bases separated the two germline ends. This CDR3 is built from 14 residues. CDR3 sequence (DNA): TGCGCCAGCAGCTTTCGTGACACGAACACTGAAGCTTTCTTT. As protein: CASSFRDTNTEAFF.

The rearrangement joins TRBV15 to TRBJ2-3, with D perhaps matching TRBD1 (6 bases). The V gene's germline CDR1 is LNHNV and CDR2 YYDKDF (reference sequence). Trimming removed 9 bases from V and 2 bases from J, with 15 bases in between. The CDR3 runs to 14 residues. CDR3 sequence (DNA): TGTGCCACAGGCCGGGACATCCACACAGATACGCAGTATTTT. This codes for CATGRDIHTDTQYF.